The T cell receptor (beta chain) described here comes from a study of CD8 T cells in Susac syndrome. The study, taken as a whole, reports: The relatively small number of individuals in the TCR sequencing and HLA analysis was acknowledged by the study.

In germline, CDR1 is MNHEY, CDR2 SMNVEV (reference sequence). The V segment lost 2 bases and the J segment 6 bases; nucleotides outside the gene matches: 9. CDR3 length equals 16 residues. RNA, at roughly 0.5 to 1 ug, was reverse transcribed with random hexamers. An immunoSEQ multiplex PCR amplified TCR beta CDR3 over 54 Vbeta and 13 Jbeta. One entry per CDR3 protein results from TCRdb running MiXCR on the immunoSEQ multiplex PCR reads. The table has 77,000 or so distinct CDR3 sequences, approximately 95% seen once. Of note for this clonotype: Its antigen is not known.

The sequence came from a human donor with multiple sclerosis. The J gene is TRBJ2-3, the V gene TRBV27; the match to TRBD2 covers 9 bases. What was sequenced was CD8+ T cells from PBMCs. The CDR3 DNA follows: TGTGCCAGCAGTTTAAAGGGACTAGCAGGTGCGGATACGCAGTATTTT. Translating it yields CASSLKGLAGADTQYF.